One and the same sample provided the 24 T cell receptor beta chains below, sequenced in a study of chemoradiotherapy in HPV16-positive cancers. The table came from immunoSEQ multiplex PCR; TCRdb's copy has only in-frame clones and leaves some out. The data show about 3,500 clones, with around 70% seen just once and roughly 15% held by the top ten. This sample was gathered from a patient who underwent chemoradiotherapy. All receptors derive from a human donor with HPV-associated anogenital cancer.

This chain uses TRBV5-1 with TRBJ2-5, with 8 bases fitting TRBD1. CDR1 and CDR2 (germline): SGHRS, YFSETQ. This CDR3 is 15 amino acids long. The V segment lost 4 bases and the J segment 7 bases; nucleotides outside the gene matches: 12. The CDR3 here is CASSEGQGGKGTQYF. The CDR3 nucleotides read TGCGCCAGCAGCGAAGGACAGGGTGGAAAAGGGACCCAGTACTTC.

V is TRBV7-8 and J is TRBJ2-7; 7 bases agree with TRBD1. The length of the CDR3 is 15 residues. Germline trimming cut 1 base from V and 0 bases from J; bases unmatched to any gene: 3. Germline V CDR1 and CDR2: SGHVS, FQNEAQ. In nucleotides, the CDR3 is TGTGCCAGCAGCTTAGTAGGGGGCGACTCCTACGAGCAGTACTTC. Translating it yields CASSLVGGDSYEQYF.

CDR3 protein: CATSGQRINTEAFF. The CDR3, as DNA: TGTGCCACCTCGGGACAAAGAATCAACACTGAAGCTTTCTTT. V and J are TRBV5-6 and TRBJ1-1, with a tentative D call TRBD1 (6 bases). Germline V lookup: CDR1 SGHDT, CDR2 YYEEEE. V was shortened by 9 bases and J by 2 bases, with 17 bases between the two germline ends. The CDR3 is 14 amino acids. Complete variable domain (other parts from reference TRBV5-6 and TRBJ1-1): DAGVTQSPTHLIKTRGQQVTLRCSPKSGHDTVSWYQQALGQGPQFIFQYYEEEERQRGNFPDRFSGHQFPNYSSELNVNALLLGDSALYLCATSGQRINTEAFFGQGTRLTVV.

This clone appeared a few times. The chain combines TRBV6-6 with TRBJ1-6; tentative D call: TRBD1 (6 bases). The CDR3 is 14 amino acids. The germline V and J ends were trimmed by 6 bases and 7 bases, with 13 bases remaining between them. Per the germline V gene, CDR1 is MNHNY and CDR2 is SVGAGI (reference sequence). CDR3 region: CASSSGQSNSPLHF. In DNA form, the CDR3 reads TGTGCCAGCAGCTCTGGACAGTCCAATTCACCCCTCCACTTT.

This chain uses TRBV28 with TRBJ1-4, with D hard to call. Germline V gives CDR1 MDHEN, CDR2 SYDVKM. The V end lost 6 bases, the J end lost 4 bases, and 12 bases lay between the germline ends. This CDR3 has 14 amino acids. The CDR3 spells CASRAASVNEKLFF. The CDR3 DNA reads TGTGCCAGCAGAGCCGCCAGCGTTAATGAAAAACTGTTTTTT.

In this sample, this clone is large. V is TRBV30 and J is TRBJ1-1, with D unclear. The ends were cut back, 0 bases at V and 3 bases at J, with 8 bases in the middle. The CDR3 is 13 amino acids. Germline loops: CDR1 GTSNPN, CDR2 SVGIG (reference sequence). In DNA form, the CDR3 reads TGTGCCTGGAGTGTAGGAAGTCACACTGAAGCTTTCTTT. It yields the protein CAWSVGSHTEAFF.

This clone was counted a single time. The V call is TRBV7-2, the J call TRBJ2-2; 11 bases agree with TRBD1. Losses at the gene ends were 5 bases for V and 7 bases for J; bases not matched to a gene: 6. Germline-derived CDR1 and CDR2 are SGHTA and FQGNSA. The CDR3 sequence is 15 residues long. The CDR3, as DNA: TGTGCCAGCAGCCCTGGACAGGGGGCGGTCGGGGAGCTGTTTTTT. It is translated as CASSPGQGAVGELFF.

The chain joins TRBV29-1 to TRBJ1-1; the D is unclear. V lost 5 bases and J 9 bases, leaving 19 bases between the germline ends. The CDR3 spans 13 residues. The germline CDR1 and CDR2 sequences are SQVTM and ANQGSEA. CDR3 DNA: TGCAGCGTTTGGACGGGAGAACACTCTCAAGCTTTCTTT. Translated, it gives CSVWTGEHSQAFF.

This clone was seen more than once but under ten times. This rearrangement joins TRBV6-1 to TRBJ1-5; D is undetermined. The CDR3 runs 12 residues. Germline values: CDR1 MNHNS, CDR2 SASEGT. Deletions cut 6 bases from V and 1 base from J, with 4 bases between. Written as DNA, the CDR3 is TGTGCCAGCAGCGGAAGCAATCAGCCCCAGCATTTT. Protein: CASSGSNQPQHF.

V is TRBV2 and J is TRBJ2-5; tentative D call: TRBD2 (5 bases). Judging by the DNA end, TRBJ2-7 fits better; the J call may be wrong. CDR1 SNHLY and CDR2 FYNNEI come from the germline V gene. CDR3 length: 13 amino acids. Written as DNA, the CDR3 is TGTGCCAGCAGGATGGACTGGGTAGGCGAGCAGTACTTC. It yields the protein CASRMDWVGEQYF.

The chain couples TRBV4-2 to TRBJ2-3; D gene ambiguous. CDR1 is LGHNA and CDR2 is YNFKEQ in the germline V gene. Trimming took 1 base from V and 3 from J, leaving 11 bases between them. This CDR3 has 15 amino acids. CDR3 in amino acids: CASSQGVVETDTQYF. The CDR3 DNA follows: TGTGCCAGCAGCCAAGGTGTAGTAGAAACAGATACGCAGTATTTT.

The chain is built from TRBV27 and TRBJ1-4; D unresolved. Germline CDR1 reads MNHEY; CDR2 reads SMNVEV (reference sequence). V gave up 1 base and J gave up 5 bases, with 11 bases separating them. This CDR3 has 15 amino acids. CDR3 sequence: CASSLWAGSNEKLFF. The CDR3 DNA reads TGTGCCAGCAGTTTATGGGCGGGTAGCAATGAAAAACTGTTTTTT.

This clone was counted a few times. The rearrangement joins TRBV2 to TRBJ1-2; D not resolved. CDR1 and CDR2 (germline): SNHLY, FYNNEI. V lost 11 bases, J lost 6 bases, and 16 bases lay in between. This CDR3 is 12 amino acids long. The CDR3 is CAGSGWMDGYTF. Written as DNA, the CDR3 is TGTGCCGGATCTGGGTGGATGGATGGCTACACCTTC.

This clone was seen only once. CDR3 DNA: TGTGCCTGGACGACGGACAGGGAGACCCAGTACTTC. Its protein is CAWTTDRETQYF. The V gene is TRBV30, the J gene TRBJ2-5, with 7 bases lining up with TRBD1. Trimming cost V 4 bases and J 5 bases; bases outside gene matches: 4. CDR3 length: 12 residues. Looked up from germline, CDR1 is GTSNPN and CDR2 is SVGIG (reference sequence).

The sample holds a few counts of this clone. The CDR3 DNA reads TGTGCCAACTTAAACAGGGGCGGCGGCTACACCTTC. It encodes CANLNRGGGYTF. This chain uses TRBV28 with TRBJ1-2; 7 positions agree with TRBD1. Losses at the gene ends were 10 bases for V and 8 bases for J; bases not matched to a gene: 10. The CDR3 is 12 residues long. Germline V lookup: CDR1 MDHEN, CDR2 SYDVKM.

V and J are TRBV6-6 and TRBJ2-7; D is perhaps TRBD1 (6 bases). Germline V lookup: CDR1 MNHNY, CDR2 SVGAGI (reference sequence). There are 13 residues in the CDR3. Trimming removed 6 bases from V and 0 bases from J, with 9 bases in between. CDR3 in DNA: TGTGCCAGCAGCGGACAGAGCTCCTACGAGCAGTACTTC. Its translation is CASSGQSSYEQYF.

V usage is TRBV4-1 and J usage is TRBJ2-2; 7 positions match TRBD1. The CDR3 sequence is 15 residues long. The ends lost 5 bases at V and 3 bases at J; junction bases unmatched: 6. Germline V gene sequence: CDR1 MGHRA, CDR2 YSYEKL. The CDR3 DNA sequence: TGCGCCAGCAGCGAGGACAGGTCCTACACCGGGGAGCTGTTTTTT. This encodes CASSEDRSYTGELFF.

CDR3 DNA sequence: TGCAGCGTCGACCTAGGAACAGATACGCAGTATTTT. It translates to CSVDLGTDTQYF. V is TRBV29-1 and J is TRBJ2-3; no definite D call. The CDR3 is made up of 12 amino acids. Per germline, CDR1 SQVTM and CDR2 ANQGSEA. V lost 6 bases and J lost 3, with 10 bases in between.

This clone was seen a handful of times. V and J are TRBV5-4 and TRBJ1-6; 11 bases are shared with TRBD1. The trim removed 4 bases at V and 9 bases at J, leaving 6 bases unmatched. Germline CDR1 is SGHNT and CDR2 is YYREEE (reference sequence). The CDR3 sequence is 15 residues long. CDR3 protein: CASSRDRGVGSPLHF. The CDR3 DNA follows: TGTGCCAGCAGCCGGGACAGGGGGGTCGGTTCACCCCTCCACTTT.

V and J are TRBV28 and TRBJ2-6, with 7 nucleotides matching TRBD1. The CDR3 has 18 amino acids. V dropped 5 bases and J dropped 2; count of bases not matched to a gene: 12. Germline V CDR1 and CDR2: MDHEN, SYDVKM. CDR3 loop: CASSPRTGAHAGANVLTF. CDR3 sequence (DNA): TGTGCCAGCAGTCCAAGGACAGGAGCTCACGCTGGGGCCAACGTCCTGACTTTC.

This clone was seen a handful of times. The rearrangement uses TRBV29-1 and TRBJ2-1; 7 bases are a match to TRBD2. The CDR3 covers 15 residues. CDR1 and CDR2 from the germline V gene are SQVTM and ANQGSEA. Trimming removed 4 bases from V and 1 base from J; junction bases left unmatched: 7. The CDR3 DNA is TGCAGCGTTGTTCGGGGGGAACGGTCCTACAATGAGCAGTTCTTC. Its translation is CSVVRGERSYNEQFF.

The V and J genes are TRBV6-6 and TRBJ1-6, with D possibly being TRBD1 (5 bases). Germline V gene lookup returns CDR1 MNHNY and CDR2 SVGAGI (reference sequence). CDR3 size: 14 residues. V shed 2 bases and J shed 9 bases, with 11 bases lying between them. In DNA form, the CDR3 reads TGTGCCAGCAGTTACGGGGGGTACGGTTCACCCCTCCACTTT. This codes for CASSYGGYGSPLHF.

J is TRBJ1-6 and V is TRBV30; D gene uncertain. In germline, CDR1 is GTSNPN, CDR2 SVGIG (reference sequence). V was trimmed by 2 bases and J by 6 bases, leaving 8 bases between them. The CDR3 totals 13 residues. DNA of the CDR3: TGTGCCTGGAGTCTTCAGTCTAATTCACCCCTCCACTTT. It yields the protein CAWSLQSNSPLHF.

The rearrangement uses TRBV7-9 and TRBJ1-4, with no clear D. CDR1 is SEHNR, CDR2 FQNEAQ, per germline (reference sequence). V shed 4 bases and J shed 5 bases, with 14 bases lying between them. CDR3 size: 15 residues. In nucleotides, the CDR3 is TGTGCCAGCAGCTCTTATCGAGCGGTCAATGAAAAACTGTTTTTT. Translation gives CASSSYRAVNEKLFF.